The 8 T cell receptor beta chains below were found in one sample sequenced in a study of blood T cell repertoires in COVID-19. Generated by immunoSEQ multiplex PCR, the TCRdb table keeps only in-frame clones and is missing some. The sample includes hundreds of thousands of clones, approximately 81% of them seen just once. The source material was peripheral blood. The source of these receptors is a man aged 25 to 45 with active or convalescent COVID-19.

The V call is TRBV3-1 (or the pseudogene TRBV3-2), the J call TRBJ2-6; D is perhaps TRBD1 (5 bases). V was pared by 4 bases and J by 13 bases, with 17 bases between. Germline lookup yields CDR1 LGHDT and CDR2 YNNKEL (reference sequence). This CDR3 has 14 residues. The DNA for the CDR3 is TGTGCCAGCAGCCTAAAACAGGATTGGGTGGTCCTGACTTTC. Its protein product is CASSLKQDWVVLTF.

This clone was counted between two and nine times. The chain is built from TRBV5-6 and TRBJ2-3; 7 nucleotides agree with TRBD2. After removal of 5 bases from V and 0 bases from J, the junction contained 9 bases not matched to a gene. The CDR3 extends over 16 amino acids. Germline values: CDR1 SGHDT, CDR2 YYEEEE. This CDR3 reads CASRALERGSTDTQYF. In DNA form, the CDR3 reads TGTGCCAGCAGGGCCTTAGAGCGGGGTAGCACAGATACGCAGTATTTT.

This chain joins TRBV4-1 and TRBJ1-1; TRBD1 is a possible D gene (6 bases). This CDR3 is 16 amino acids long. Trimming cost V 0 bases and J 0 bases, with 11 bases left between them. CDR1 and CDR2 from the germline V gene are MGHRA and YSYEKL. CDR3 sequence: CASSQEAGALNTEAFF. CDR3 nucleotides: TGCGCCAGCAGCCAAGAAGCAGGGGCACTGAACACTGAAGCTTTCTTT.

The chain's CDR3 is CASSAGGSSYNEQFF. The CDR3 nucleotides read TGTGCCAGCAGCGCCGGGGGGAGCTCCTACAATGAGCAGTTCTTC. V usage is TRBV9 and J usage is TRBJ2-1; TRBD2 aligns across 7 bases. Germline CDR1 SGDLS, CDR2 YYNGEE. V shed 3 bases, J shed 0 bases, and the junction held 3 bases outside the gene matches. The CDR3 loop spans 15 amino acids.

This clone was seen a few times. The chain has TRBV12-3 or TRBV12-4 and TRBJ2-1; 8 nucleotides align to TRBD1. Losses at the gene ends were 7 bases for V and 4 bases for J; bases not matched to a gene: 3. The CDR3 covers 13 residues. The CDR3 spells CASNTGGYNEQFF. For the CDR3, the DNA is TGTGCCAGCAATACAGGGGGTTACAATGAGCAGTTCTTC.

The CDR3 region is CASSYLPGQEYEKLFF. The CDR3 bases are TGCGCCAGCAGCTACTTACCGGGACAAGAATATGAAAAACTGTTTTTT. This chain connects TRBV5-1 to TRBJ1-4; D is perhaps TRBD1 (6 bases). CDR3 length: 16 residues. Looked up from germline, CDR1 is SGHRS and CDR2 is YFSETQ. V was clipped by 3 bases and J by 6 bases, with 18 bases between them.

The V gene is TRBV11-2, the J gene TRBJ2-2; TRBD1 matches 7 bases. Germline CDR1 is SGHAT and CDR2 is FQNNGV. The CDR3 runs 14 residues. J was trimmed by 5 bases and V by 2 bases; bases with no gene match: 2. CDR3 sequence reads: CASSLNRGTGELFF. Here the CDR3 DNA reads TGTGCCAGCAGCTTAAACAGGGGTACCGGGGAGCTGTTTTTT.

The chain employs TRBV30 and TRBJ1-4; the D gene is possibly TRBD1 (5 bases). There are 13 residues in the CDR3. V gave up 4 bases and J gave up 1 base, with 7 bases separating them. Looked up from germline, CDR1 is GTSNPN and CDR2 is SVGIG (reference sequence). CDR3 loop: CAWTGGTNEKLFF. The CDR3 DNA sequence: TGTGCCTGGACGGGGGGAACTAATGAAAAACTGTTTTTT.